This T cell receptor beta chain was identified during a study of immune cell composition in non-small cell lung cancer. Overall study: Lung adenocarcinoma or squamous carcinoma made up most tumours.

Here immunoSEQ multiplex PCR was the method, and the copy in TCRdb shows in-frame clones only, minus some. The sample has 9,000 to 10,000 clones, about two thirds seen once. On this clone: Its matching antigen is unknown.

Study-wide results and caveats: Top 10 clone scores and clonality were higher in squamous than adenocarcinoma. Overall clonality, unlike maximal tumour-associated clone frequency, did not predict TIL reactivity. It was not proven that tumour-reactive clones equal dominant tumour-associated clones.

This clonotype was obtained from a human donor with non-small cell lung cancer. Sequenced sample: lung tumor tissue.

The CDR3 sequence: CASRGQASSYEQYF. The CDR3 DNA is TGTGCCAGCAGGGGACAGGCAAGCTCCTACGAGCAGTACTTC. The genes are TRBV6-1 and TRBJ2-7, with 8 bases identical to TRBD1. Trimming removed 6 bases from V and 0 bases from J; junction bases left unmatched: 4. CDR3 size: 14 residues. Germline CDR1 MNHNS, CDR2 SASEGT.